This T cell receptor (beta chain) was obtained from a study of PD-1 blockade in classical Hodgkin lymphoma. Study-level information: Treatment was intravenous nivolumab, 3 mg/kg every 2 weeks, until progression. Study conclusions and caveats: Complete responders started with a diversity level that resembled newly diagnosed patients at baseline. Significantly greater TCR diversity emerged by C4D1 in CD4+ cells but not CD8+ cells. Relapsed/refractory patients reportedly had lower baseline diversity than newly diagnosed patients.

Concerning this clone itself: Antigen unknown.

Only in-frame clones appear in the TCRdb table, and some are missing; sequencing was by immunoSEQ multiplex PCR. Among 45,000 to 55,000 clones, around 73% were seen once, and the ten largest hold about 15%. All patients experienced relapse after autologous stem cell transplantation, and brentuximab vedotin exposure was variable. The sequencing here drew on peripheral blood mononuclear cells (PBMCs), taken before the second cycle of nivolumab. The origin of this receptor is a human donor with classical Hodgkin lymphoma.

CDR3 in DNA: TGTGCCAGTAGTATTCCGGGGTACCCTGGAAACACCATATATTTT. Translation gives CASSIPGYPGNTIYF. This chain uses TRBV19 with TRBJ1-3; D unresolved. V was trimmed by 3 bases and J by 2 bases, leaving 11 bases between them. The CDR3 contains 15 residues. The germline V gene has CDR1 LNHDA and CDR2 SQIVND (reference sequence).